This T cell receptor beta chain was observed in a study of graft-versus-host responses after intestinal transplantation. Responder cells labeled with CFSE (about 200,000) were co-plated with irradiated stimulator cells labeled with violet dye (about 200,000). The CDR3 extends over 12 residues, inclusive of both ends. On this clone: Given the absence of the conserved phenylalanine or tryptophan at the CDR3 end, a read error is likely. The limits of the CDR3 on the DNA are not certain, so only TCRdb's listed CDR3 is given.

Profiling relied on immunoSEQ multiplex PCR, and the TCRdb table lists in-frame clones only, not all of them. Of roughly 9,200 clones listed, around a third are singletons. V usage is TRBV23-1 and J usage is TRBJ1-1; the DNA was not compared with TRBD1, the D call given in the table. TRBV23-1 is noted as an ORF with a role that remains uncertain. Specimen: alloreactive CD8+ T cells from a mixed lymphocyte reaction culture, collected before transplantation. Noted subset: CFSE-low proliferating T cells sorted from approximately 6-day pre-transplant mixed lymphocyte reaction (GvH or HvG direction). The sequence was collected from a human patient who was an organ donor for intestinal transplantation. CDR3 sequence: CASSRRIFFLFT.